This TCR beta chain was identified during a study of Ad26.COV2.S vaccination and SARS-CoV-2 variants. On the study more broadly: It was the COV1001 Ad26.COV2.S trial arm that included the donor. Overall study results and limits: Participants given vaccine showed non-spike TCR breadth similar to that of placebo recipients. Substantial response breadth was reportedly seen for spike-specific CD8+ and CD4+ T cells after vaccination. Vaccine recipients showed a spike-specific TCR breadth that was higher than in placebo recipients.

The assay was immunoSEQ multiplex PCR, and TCRdb's table has in-frame clones only and misses some. Of some 390,000 clones listed, around 89% are singletons. Comments on this clone: Its matching antigen is unknown.

Treatment specified: some 20 received Ad26.COV2.S at low or high dose, single or two shots; 5 received placebo; per-sample allocation not given. Material that was analyzed had been drawn on day 63 after the first vaccine or placebo injection. Germline V CDR1 and CDR2: SGHAT, FQNNGV. The CDR3 contains 15 residues. Trimming took 5 bases from V and 6 from J; bases not matched to a gene: 10. The clonotype comes from a person between 18 and 60 years old who received the Ad26.COV2.S COVID-19 vaccine or a placebo. This chain joins TRBV11-2 and TRBJ2-1; the match to TRBD2 covers 7 bases. Here the sequenced sample was peripheral blood, taken in a trial of Ad26.COV2.S vaccine versus placebo. The CDR3, as DNA: TGTGCCAGCAGCCTTCGGACTAGTAACTTCAATGAGCAGTTCTTC. It specifies CASSLRTSNFNEQFF.